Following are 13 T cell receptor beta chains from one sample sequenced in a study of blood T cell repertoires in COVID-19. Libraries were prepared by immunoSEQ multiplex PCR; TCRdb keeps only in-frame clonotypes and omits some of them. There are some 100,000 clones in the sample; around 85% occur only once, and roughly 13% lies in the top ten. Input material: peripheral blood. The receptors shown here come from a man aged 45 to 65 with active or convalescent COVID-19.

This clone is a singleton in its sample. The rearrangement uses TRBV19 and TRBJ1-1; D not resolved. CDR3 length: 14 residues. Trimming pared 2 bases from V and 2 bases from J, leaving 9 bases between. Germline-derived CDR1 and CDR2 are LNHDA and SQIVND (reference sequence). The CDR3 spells CASSISTLNTEAFF. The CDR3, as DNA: TGTGCCAGTAGTATATCAACACTAAACACTGAAGCTTTCTTT.

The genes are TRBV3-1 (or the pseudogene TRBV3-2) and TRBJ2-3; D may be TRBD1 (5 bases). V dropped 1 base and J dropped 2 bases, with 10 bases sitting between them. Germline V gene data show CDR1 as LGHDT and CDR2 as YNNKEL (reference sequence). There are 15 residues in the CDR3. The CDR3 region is CASSQGGGYTDTQYF. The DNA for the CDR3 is TGTGCCAGCAGCCAAGGGGGCGGTTACACAGATACGCAGTATTTT.

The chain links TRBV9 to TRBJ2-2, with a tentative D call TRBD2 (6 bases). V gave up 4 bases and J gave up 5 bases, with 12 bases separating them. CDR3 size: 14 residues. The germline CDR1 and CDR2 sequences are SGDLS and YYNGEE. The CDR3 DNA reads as TGTGCCAGCAGCCAACTAGCTGGAACCGGGGAGCTGTTTTTT. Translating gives CASSQLAGTGELFF.

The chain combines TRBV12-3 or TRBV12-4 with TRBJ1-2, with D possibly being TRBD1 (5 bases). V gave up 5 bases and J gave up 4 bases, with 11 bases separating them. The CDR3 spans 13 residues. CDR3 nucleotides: TGTGCCAGCAGTACACAGGTCCTCTATGGCTACACCTTC. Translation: CASSTQVLYGYTF.

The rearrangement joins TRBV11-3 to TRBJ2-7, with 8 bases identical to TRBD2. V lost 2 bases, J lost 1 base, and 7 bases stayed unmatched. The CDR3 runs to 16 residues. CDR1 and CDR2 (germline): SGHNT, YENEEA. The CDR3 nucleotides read TGTGCCAGCAGCTTAAGTGGTAGCGGGGCTTCCTACGAGCAGTACTTC. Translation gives CASSLSGSGASYEQYF.

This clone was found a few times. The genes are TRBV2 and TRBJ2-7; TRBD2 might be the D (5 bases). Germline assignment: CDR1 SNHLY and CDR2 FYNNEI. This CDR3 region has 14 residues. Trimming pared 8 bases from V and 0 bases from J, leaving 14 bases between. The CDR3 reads CASRTQGSSYEQYF. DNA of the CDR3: TGTGCCAGCCGAACACAAGGGAGCTCCTACGAGCAGTACTTC.

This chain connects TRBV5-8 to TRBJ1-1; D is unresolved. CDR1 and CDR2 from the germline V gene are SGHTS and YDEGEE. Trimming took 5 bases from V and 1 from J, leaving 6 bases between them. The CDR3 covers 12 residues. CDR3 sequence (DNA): TGTGCCAGCAGTACTACGAACACTGAAGCTTTCTTT. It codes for CASSTTNTEAFF.

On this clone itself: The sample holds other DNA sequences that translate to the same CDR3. The CDR3 here is CASSLAGGTYEQYF. The CDR3, as DNA: TGTGCCAGCAGTTTAGCGGGGGGGACTTACGAGCAGTACTTC. This sequence joins TRBV27 and TRBJ2-7; the match to TRBD2 covers 9 bases. After removal of 2 bases from V and 4 bases from J, the junction contained 3 bases not matched to a gene. The CDR3 contains 14 residues. Germline V CDR1 and CDR2: MNHEY, SMNVEV (reference sequence).

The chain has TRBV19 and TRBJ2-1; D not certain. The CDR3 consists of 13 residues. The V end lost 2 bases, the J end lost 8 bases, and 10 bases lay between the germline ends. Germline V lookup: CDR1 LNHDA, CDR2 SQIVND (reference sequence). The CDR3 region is CASSINVRDEQFF. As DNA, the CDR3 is TGTGCCAGTAGTATAAACGTCCGCGATGAGCAGTTCTTC. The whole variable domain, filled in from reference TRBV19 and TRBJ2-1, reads DGGITQSPKYLFRKEGQNVTLSCEQNLNHDAMYWYRQDPGQGLRLIYYSQIVNDFQKGDIAEGYSVSREKKESFPLTVTSAQKNPTAFYLCASSINVRDEQFFGPGTRLTVL.

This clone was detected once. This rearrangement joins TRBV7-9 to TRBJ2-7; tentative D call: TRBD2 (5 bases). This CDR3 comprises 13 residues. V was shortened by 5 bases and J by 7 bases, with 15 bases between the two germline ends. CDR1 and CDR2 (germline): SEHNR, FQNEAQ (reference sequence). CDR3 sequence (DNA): TGTGCCAGCAGCCCGGGGATCCGGGCGGAGCAGTACTTC. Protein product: CASSPGIRAEQYF.

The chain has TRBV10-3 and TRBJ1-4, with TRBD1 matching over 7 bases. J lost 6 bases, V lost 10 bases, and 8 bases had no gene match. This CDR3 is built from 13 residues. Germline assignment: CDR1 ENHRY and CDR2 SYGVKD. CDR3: CASGTEFDEKLFF. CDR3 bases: TGTGCCAGCGGGACAGAATTCGATGAAAAACTGTTTTTT.

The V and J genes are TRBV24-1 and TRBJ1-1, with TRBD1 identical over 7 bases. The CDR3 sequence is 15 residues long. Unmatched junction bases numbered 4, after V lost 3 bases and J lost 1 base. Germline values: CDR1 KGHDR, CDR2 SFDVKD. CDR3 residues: CATSDTGAQNTEAFF. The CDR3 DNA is TGTGCCACCAGTGATACAGGGGCCCAGAACACTGAAGCTTTCTTT.

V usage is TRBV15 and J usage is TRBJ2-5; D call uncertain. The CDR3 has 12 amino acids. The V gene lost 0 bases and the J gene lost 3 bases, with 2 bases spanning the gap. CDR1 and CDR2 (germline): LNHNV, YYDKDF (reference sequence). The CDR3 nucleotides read TGTGCCACCAGCAGAGATAAAGAGACCCAGTACTTC. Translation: CATSRDKETQYF.